Listed below are T cell receptor beta chains from one sample, sequenced in a study of cytomegalovirus exposure and HLA in healthy donors. Here immunoSEQ multiplex PCR was the method, and the copy in TCRdb shows in-frame clones only, minus some. The profile shows under 200,000 clones, just under 90% of them singletons. Material: PBMCs. These receptors were taken from a woman between 18 and 29 years old in good health and CMV-seropositive. Both conserved end residues are part of each CDR3. Each record gives: V gene, J gene, CDR3 length, CDR3 protein.

TRBV6-5	TRBJ1-5	15	CASRGPGGGLQPQHF
TRBV6-5	TRBJ2-7	14	CASSSLARAYEQYF
TRBV6-6	TRBJ2-7	14	CASRETGALSEQYF
TRBV28	TRBJ2-7	16	CASSSFGLAGVREQYF
TRBV19	TRBJ1-4	15	CASTQNLATNEKLFF
TRBV20-1	TRBJ2-1	11	CSASSGNEQFF
TRBV28	TRBJ1-4	15	CASSPRGTDNEKLFF
TRBV12-5	TRBJ1-1	14	CASEGQGMNTEAFF
TRBV5-1	TRBJ2-7	13	CASSLDNSYEQYF
TRBV4-1	TRBJ1-2	16	CASSQVWGQTLYGYTF
TRBV5-1	TRBJ2-7	15	CASSLVRPTTYEQYF
TRBV29-1	TRBJ2-3	15	CSVDGDRGSTDTQYF
TRBV11-3	TRBJ2-7	14	CASSLSAGAYEQYF
TRBV6-5	TRBJ1-1	14	CASNAGTTITEAFF